Each of the 25 T cell receptor beta chains below was sequenced from the same sample in a study of shared T cell receptors in the human thymus (dated by TCRdb to the early 2020s). The protocol used for the library was the immunoSEQ multiplex PCR assay. TCRdb provides this immuneACCESS table in a form limited to in-frame rearrangements. Some clones are lacking; in checked studies, under half of them reflect an unresolved V gene, and why the rest are absent is not known. The table for this sample lists hundreds of thousands of clones; 80% to 90% of them were counted only once. The ten largest account for roughly 0.0094% of the sample. This sample also appeared in a second study, on human thymus T cells.

The sample taken for sequencing was thymocytes. These receptors were collected from a boy younger than two with a congenital heart defect. Donor details come from another sample of the same person, matched by shared clones.

V usage is TRBV5-6 and J usage is TRBJ1-5; 8 bases are a match to TRBD1. V lost 0 bases and J lost 7; bases outside the gene matches: 9. This CDR3 is built from 16 residues. Germline loops: CDR1 SGHDT, CDR2 YYEEEE. The CDR3 loop is CASSLGDRGVGQPQHF. The CDR3 DNA reads as TGTGCCAGCAGCTTGGGAGACAGGGGAGTTGGCCAGCCCCAGCATTTT. Full variable domain (rest looked up from reference TRBV5-6 and TRBJ1-5): DAGVTQSPTHLIKTRGQQVTLRCSPKSGHDTVSWYQQALGQGPQFIFQYYEEEERQRGNFPDRFSGHQFPNYSSELNVNALLLGDSALYLCASSLGDRGVGQPQHFGDGTRLSIL.

The chain is built from TRBV28 and TRBJ2-2; possible D gene TRBD1, 5 bases. The CDR3 is made up of 16 amino acids. Germline CDR1 and CDR2: MDHEN and SYDVKM. Trimming pared 3 bases from V and 0 bases from J, leaving 11 bases between. The DNA for the CDR3 is TGTGCCAGCAGTTTGTGTGACAGAGCGAACACCGGGGAGCTGTTTTTT. Translated: CASSLCDRANTGELFF.

The V gene is TRBV5-1, the J gene TRBJ2-7; D is possibly TRBD2 (8 bases). Trimming left V 0 bases short and J 3 bases short, with 22 bases between. The germline V gene has CDR1 SGHRS and CDR2 YFSETQ. The CDR3 loop spans 18 amino acids. CDR3 loop: CASSLGDRVAGGLYEQYF. CDR3 in DNA: TGCGCCAGCAGCTTGGGAGACAGGGTGGCGGGAGGACTCTACGAGCAGTACTTC.

This clone turned up a few times. The CDR3 region is CSVDAGEGNTEAFF. CDR3 bases: TGCAGCGTTGATGCAGGGGAGGGGAACACTGAAGCTTTCTTT. The chain has TRBV29-1 and TRBJ1-1, with TRBD1 as a possible D gene (6 bases). Trimming removed 3 bases at V and 1 base at J, with 12 bases between. Germline V CDR1 and CDR2: SQVTM, ANQGSEA. The CDR3 runs 14 residues.

For this clone: Other nucleotide sequences from this sample produce the same CDR3. The chain has TRBV27 and TRBJ1-6; D perhaps matches TRBD1 (6 bases). Per the germline V gene, CDR1 is MNHEY and CDR2 is SMNVEV (reference sequence). The CDR3 is 15 amino acids. Between the trimmed V and J ends, which lost 8 bases and 5 bases, there was a span of 16 bases. CDR3 loop: CASSHDRKHNSPLHF. The CDR3 bases are TGTGCCAGCTCCCACGACAGGAAACATAATTCACCCCTCCACTTT.

The chain combines TRBV14 with TRBJ2-3, with D possibly being TRBD1 (5 bases). Germline loops: CDR1 SGHDN, CDR2 FVKESK. V lost 3 bases, J lost 0 bases, and 19 bases lay in between. This CDR3 contains 18 residues. The CDR3 protein is CASSQPRTGGTSTDTQYF. CDR3 nucleotide sequence: TGTGCCAGCAGCCAGCCTCGAACAGGTGGAACGAGCACAGATACGCAGTATTTT.

J is TRBJ2-3 and V is TRBV9; no clear D gene. Per the germline V gene, CDR1 is SGDLS and CDR2 is YYNGEE. This CDR3 spans 15 amino acids. Trimming stripped 0 bases from V and 1 base from J, with 9 bases between. The CDR3 DNA is TGTGCCAGCAGCGTAGTTCCGTTAGGCACAGATACGCAGTATTTT. Encoded protein: CASSVVPLGTDTQYF.

J is TRBJ1-2 and V is TRBV23-1, with TRBD1 matching 7 bases. TRBV23-1 is filed as an ORF, its function uncertain. The junction had 12 bases not matched to a gene; V was cut back by 2 bases and J by 0 bases. The length of the CDR3 is 18 residues. The CDR3 protein is CASSQPYFDRDSNYGYTF. DNA for the CDR3: TGCGCCAGCAGTCAACCATATTTCGACAGGGACTCTAACTATGGCTACACCTTC.

V and J are TRBV5-4 and TRBJ1-2, with 8 bases that match TRBD1. Germline V gene data show CDR1 as SGHNT and CDR2 as YYREEE (reference sequence). The CDR3 spans 17 residues. Unmatched junction bases numbered 13, after V lost 2 bases and J lost 4 bases. The CDR3 spells CASSFAGGGGLGYGYTF. Written as DNA, the CDR3 is TGTGCCAGCAGCTTCGCAGGGGGCGGCGGCCTTGGCTATGGCTACACCTTC.

V gene TRBV12-2 combines with J gene TRBJ2-7; TRBD2 was called by the table and not checked on the DNA. TRBV12-2 is given as a pseudogene. The CDR3 has 13 residues. This chain's CDR3 is CASRFGGRPEQYF. In nucleotides, the CDR3 is TGTGCAAGTCGCTTCGGCGGGAGACCCGAGCAGTACTTC.

The chain carries TRBV4-2 and TRBJ2-5; 11 bases align to TRBD2. The germline CDR1 and CDR2 sequences are LGHNA and YNFKEQ. The V and J ends lost 4 bases and 1 base, in that order; junction bases with no gene match: 20. The CDR3 runs to 21 residues. The CDR3 DNA reads TGTGCCAGCAGCCCGGCAGGAAACACTAGCGGGAGTGGTAGACTCCAAGAGACCCAGTACTTC. This sequence encodes CASSPAGNTSGSGRLQETQYF.

The chain is built from TRBV7-9 and TRBJ2-4; TRBD2 agrees at 7 bases. V shed 1 base and J 2 bases; nucleotides not matched to a gene: 11. From germline, CDR1 is SEHNR and CDR2 FQNEAQ (reference sequence). The CDR3 is made up of 18 amino acids. CDR3 protein: CASSLEQVSGPTKNIQYF. CDR3 nucleotides: TGTGCCAGCAGCTTAGAACAGGTTAGCGGGCCGACCAAAAACATTCAGTACTTC.

The rearrangement uses TRBV6-5 and TRBJ1-4; no clear D gene. This CDR3 contains 16 residues. Germline CDR1 is MNHEY and CDR2 is SVGAGI. With 4 bases removed from V and 0 bases from J, the gap between germline ends came to 12 bases. The CDR3 here is CASSLRRGPTNEKLFF. CDR3 in DNA: TGTGCCAGCAGTTTGCGCCGGGGTCCAACTAATGAAAAACTGTTTTTT.

V usage is TRBV30 and J usage is TRBJ1-5, with 11 bases identical to TRBD1. V was pared by 1 base and J by 0 bases, with 5 bases of the junction left unmatched. The CDR3 loop spans 17 amino acids. The germline V gene encodes CDR1 GTSNPN and CDR2 SVGIG (reference sequence). CDR3 sequence: CAWSEDRGPVSNQPQHF. CDR3 bases: TGTGCCTGGAGTGAGGACAGGGGGCCGGTTAGCAATCAGCCCCAGCATTTT.

This clone appeared a single time. The chain carries TRBV25-1 and TRBJ2-7; D is possibly TRBD1 (6 bases). The CDR3 consists of 12 residues. V gave up 6 bases and J gave up 6 bases, with 12 bases separating them. Germline-derived CDR1 and CDR2 are MGHDK and SYGVNS. The CDR3 nucleotides read TGTGCCAGCAGACAGGGTTTTGGCGAGCAGTACTTC. Protein product: CASRQGFGEQYF.

CDR3 nucleotides: TGTGCCAGCAGCTTGGGTGCAGAAAACACCGGGGAGCTGTTTTTT. Its translation is CASSLGAENTGELFF. The chain uses TRBV5-6 and TRBJ2-2; D remains ambiguous. V was pared by 0 bases and J by 2 bases, with 8 bases between. Germline CDR1 and CDR2: SGHDT and YYEEEE. The CDR3 loop spans 15 amino acids.

The chain carries TRBV18 and TRBJ1-1, with a weak D call TRBD1 (5 bases). The CDR3 length is 17 residues. CDR1 and CDR2 (germline): KGHSH, LQKENI. The V end lost 1 base, the J end lost 1 base, and 16 bases lay between the germline ends. CDR3 in DNA: TGTGCCAGCTCACCACGGAAAGTCCCAGGGCAGAACACTGAAGCTTTCTTT. This encodes CASSPRKVPGQNTEAFF.

The chain carries TRBV29-1 and TRBJ1-4, with 7 bases fitting TRBD1. J gave up 0 bases and V 1 base, and 23 bases lay outside the gene matches. The CDR3 runs 22 residues. Per germline, CDR1 SQVTM and CDR2 ANQGSEA. CDR3 DNA sequence: TGCAGCGTTGAAGTGGCACTGAGGGAAGGGGGTACAGGGGTGGCAACTAATGAAAAACTGTTTTTT. Protein product: CSVEVALREGGTGVATNEKLFF.

V usage is TRBV11-3 and J usage is TRBJ2-1; maybe TRBD1 (7 bases). V gave up 6 bases and J gave up 7 bases, with 19 bases separating them. Germline V lookup: CDR1 SGHNT, CDR2 YENEEA. The CDR3 sequence is 15 residues long. In nucleotides, the CDR3 is TGTGCCAGCAGTCACAACAGGGGAGGTTGGAATGAGCAGTTCTTC. This translates into CASSHNRGGWNEQFF.

J is TRBJ2-3 and V is TRBV11-3, with D perhaps matching TRBD1 (6 bases). The CDR3 runs 15 residues. The V gene's germline CDR1 is SGHNT and CDR2 YENEEA. Trimming took 7 bases from V and 1 from J, leaving 15 bases between them. The CDR3 sequence is CASISPGDGTDTQYF. The CDR3, as DNA: TGTGCCAGCATTTCTCCAGGGGACGGCACAGATACGCAGTATTTT.

In this sample, this clone turned up once. The chain employs TRBV5-5 and TRBJ2-1, with 7 bases identical to TRBD2. Germline CDR1 and CDR2: SGHKS and YYEKEE (reference sequence). V was clipped by 2 bases and J by 4 bases; unmatched bases: 6. The CDR3 spans 15 residues. The DNA of the CDR3 is TGTGCCAGCAGCTTTCTAGCGGACCTGTACAATGAGCAGTTCTTC. Its protein product is CASSFLADLYNEQFF.

There are a few counts of this clone. This sequence joins TRBV28 and TRBJ1-2, with 9 bases aligning to TRBD1. The V segment lost 11 bases and the J segment 4 bases; nucleotides outside the gene matches: 8. This CDR3 comprises 13 residues. Per germline, CDR1 MDHEN and CDR2 SYDVKM. The CDR3 DNA is TGTGCCGGCTCCGGGACAGGGACCTATGGCTACACCTTC. This encodes CAGSGTGTYGYTF.

V usage is TRBV2 and J usage is TRBJ2-1; 14 bases line up with TRBD2. The CDR3 covers 16 residues. V shed 7 bases and J 5 bases; nucleotides not matched to a gene: 7. Germline V gene lookup returns CDR1 SNHLY and CDR2 FYNNEI. CDR3 bases: TGTGCCAGCAAACCGGGACTAGCGGGAGTGGACAATGAGCAGTTCTTC. Protein product: CASKPGLAGVDNEQFF.

The chain carries TRBV19 and TRBJ2-7; 8 bases are shared with TRBD1. Trimming cost V 6 bases and J 6 bases; bases outside gene matches: 7. CDR1 and CDR2 (germline): LNHDA, SQIVND (reference sequence). The CDR3 is 13 amino acids. This CDR3 reads CASRDRVGTEQYF. The CDR3 nucleotides read TGTGCCAGTAGGGACAGGGTGGGGACCGAGCAGTACTTC.

The chain joins TRBV5-3 to TRBJ2-1; weak D call: TRBD2 (7 bases). TRBV5-3 is placed among ORFs of uncertain function. With 6 bases removed from V and 5 bases from J, the gap between germline ends came to 24 bases. There are 17 residues in the CDR3. This chain's CDR3 is CARTSRGVGGPHNEQFF. In DNA, the CDR3 is TGTGCCAGAACCTCTCGGGGTGTCGGGGGGCCACACAATGAGCAGTTCTTC.